These 28 T cell receptor beta chains originate from one sample sequenced in a study of regulatory T cells in long-lasting Graves disease. Time point indicated: newly diagnosed GD, antithyroid drugs for less than 3 months. With RNA extracted from PBMCs as input, the TCR library was made. Building the TCR beta libraries relied on iRepertoire HTBI primers, and CDR3 regions underwent Arm-PCR. TCRdb fed the multiplex PCR reads into MiXCR, producing one record per CDR3 protein. The sample yields approximately 230,000 distinct CDR3 sequences, about 17% seen once. Here the sequenced sample was peripheral blood mononuclear cells (PBMCs), taken at new diagnosis, from a patient treated with antithyroid drugs. All receptors derive from a female donor with Graves disease.

This clonotype was seen many times. The chain employs TRBV30 and TRBJ1-1; the D gene is possibly TRBD1 (5 bases). Trimming cost V 0 bases and J 4 bases, with 15 bases left between them. This CDR3 contains 15 residues. Germline loops: CDR1 GTSNPN, CDR2 SVGIG (reference sequence). Here the CDR3 DNA reads TGTGCCTGGAGTGTATTCCGATATGGGACCACTGAAGCTTTCTTT. It codes for CAWSVFRYGTTEAFF.

The V and J genes are TRBV2 and TRBJ2-1; 13 bases fit TRBD2. The CDR3 loop spans 17 amino acids. From germline, CDR1 is SNHLY and CDR2 FYNNEI. Trimming at V came to 4 bases and at J to 7 bases, leaving 10 bases not matched to a gene. The CDR3 loop reads CASSAGLAGSGGNEQFF. The CDR3 DNA reads as TGTGCCAGCAGTGCGGGACTAGCGGGATCAGGGGGGAATGAGCAGTTCTTC.

This clonotype was observed many times. The V and J genes are TRBV30 and TRBJ2-1; 8 bases map to TRBD1. V lost 7 bases and J lost 7; bases outside the gene matches: 9. The CDR3 is 13 residues long. Germline V gene lookup returns CDR1 GTSNPN and CDR2 SVGIG (reference sequence). The CDR3 reads CAYRQGKGNEQFF. The CDR3 coding sequence is TGTGCCTATCGACAGGGGAAAGGGAATGAGCAGTTCTTC.

About this clonotype: This likely reflects a read error, since a far larger clone is one base away. The chain has TRBV7-9 and TRBJ2-5; 12 positions agree with TRBD2. The CDR3 has 14 amino acids. The V and J ends lost 2 bases and 11 bases, in that order; junction bases with no gene match: 6. In germline, CDR1 is SEHNR, CDR2 FQNEAQ (reference sequence). In nucleotides, the CDR3 is TGTGCCAGCAGCTTAACTAGCGGGAGGCCTGAGCAGTACTTC. Translation gives CASSLTSGRPEQYF.

This clonotype was detected many times. This sequence joins TRBV2 and TRBJ1-1; no clear D. In germline, CDR1 is SNHLY, CDR2 FYNNEI. V was trimmed by 8 bases and J by 4 bases, leaving 11 bases between them. The CDR3 has 12 amino acids. Written as DNA, the CDR3 is TGTGCCAGCTCAGCCTCGACCACTGAAGCTTTCTTT. This gives the protein CASSASTTEAFF.

This chain uses TRBV20-1 with TRBJ2-1, with 13 bases matching TRBD2. This CDR3 region has 16 residues. V gave up 4 bases and J gave up 8 bases; unmatched junction bases: 11. Per germline, CDR1 DFQATT and CDR2 SNEGSKA (reference sequence). CDR3 amino acids: CSAIRGTSGIADEQFF. Here the CDR3 DNA reads TGCAGTGCTATTCGAGGGACTAGCGGGATTGCGGATGAGCAGTTCTTC.

This clonotype was counted ten times or more. The chain is built from TRBV6-9 and TRBJ2-7, with D possibly matching TRBD1 (6 bases). The V end was cut by 3 bases, the J end by 1 base, with 7 bases between. Germline V lookup: CDR1 MNHGY, CDR2 SVAAGI. The CDR3 runs 13 residues. CDR3 DNA sequence: TGTGCCAGCAGTTACGACAGGTCCTACGAGCAGTACTTC. This translates into CASSYDRSYEQYF.

The V and J genes are TRBV24-1 and TRBJ2-1, with D hard to call. Per germline, CDR1 KGHDR and CDR2 SFDVKD. The CDR3 runs 14 residues. Trimming shortened V by 3 bases and J by 8 bases, and 13 bases separated the two germline ends. CDR3 residues: CATSDQSRNYEQFF. CDR3 coding DNA: TGTGCCACCAGTGATCAGAGCCGGAACTATGAGCAGTTCTTC.

Worth noting for this clonotype: Given a much more abundant clone one base away, this may be a read error. V gene TRBV24-1 combines with J gene TRBJ2-3; D is ambiguous. Trimming left V 0 bases short and J 7 bases short, with 16 bases between. Germline V gene data show CDR1 as KGHDR and CDR2 as SFDVKD. CDR3 size: 16 residues. In nucleotides, the CDR3 is TGTGCCACCAGTGATTTGCATGGTGCAGCCAGAAATACGCAGTATTTT. As protein: CATSDLHGAARNTQYF.

This chain uses TRBV28 with TRBJ2-7; D gene unclear. V was clipped by 6 bases and J by 4 bases, with 7 bases between them. Germline values: CDR1 MDHEN, CDR2 SYDVKM. This CDR3 region has 11 residues. DNA for the CDR3: TGTGCCAGCAGGGGGTCTTACGAGCAGTACTTC. Protein sequence: CASRGSYEQYF.

This clonotype has ten or more counts. The chain couples TRBV2 to TRBJ1-2; D is ambiguous. V was cut by 10 bases and J by 4 bases, with 16 bases left in between. Germline V CDR1 and CDR2: SNHLY, FYNNEI. The CDR3 length is 13 residues. CDR3 protein: CANLVLGVYGYTF. The CDR3 DNA reads as TGTGCCAACTTAGTGCTCGGGGTCTATGGCTACACCTTC.

This clonotype was seen many times. The chain links TRBV7-9 to TRBJ2-5; TRBD2 agrees at 8 bases. Germline V gene lookup returns CDR1 SEHNR and CDR2 FQNEAQ (reference sequence). V trimming: 5 bases; J trimming: 5 bases; junction bases outside the gene matches: 13. The CDR3 runs to 16 residues. Here the CDR3 reads CASSPWNSGKRETQYF. The CDR3 DNA is TGTGCCAGCAGCCCTTGGAATAGCGGGAAAAGGGAGACCCAGTACTTC.

This clonotype showed up many times. This chain uses TRBV11-2 with TRBJ2-7, with D perhaps given as TRBD1 or TRBD2 (5 bases each). The CDR3 runs to 13 residues. V lost 3 bases to trimming and J lost 6 bases, with 12 bases between them. Germline V gene sequence: CDR1 SGHAT, CDR2 FQNNGV. CDR3 protein: CASSLGVDREQYF. The CDR3 region has the DNA TGTGCCAGCAGCTTGGGGGTAGATCGCGAGCAGTACTTC.

In its sample, this clonotype was seen many times. The chain links TRBV9 to TRBJ1-2, with D uncertain. Germline V gene lookup returns CDR1 SGDLS and CDR2 YYNGEE. CDR3 length: 12 residues. V lost 3 bases to trimming and J lost 4 bases, with 7 bases between them. CDR3 amino acids: CASSAWGYGYTF. CDR3 in DNA: TGTGCCAGCAGCGCCTGGGGCTATGGCTACACCTTC.

The J gene is TRBJ2-1, the V gene TRBV2, with D possibly matching TRBD1 (5 bases). Germline lookup yields CDR1 SNHLY and CDR2 FYNNEI. With 1 base removed from V and 4 bases from J, the gap between germline ends came to 11 bases. There are 15 residues in the CDR3. The CDR3 DNA follows: TGTGCCAGCAGTGAAGTGCAGGGTCCTTACAATGAGCAGTTCTTC. Its protein product is CASSEVQGPYNEQFF.

The V and J genes are TRBV27 and TRBJ1-1; possibly TRBD1 for D (5 bases). CDR1 and CDR2 (germline): MNHEY, SMNVEV (reference sequence). Deletions cut 2 bases from V and 8 bases from J, with 12 bases between. This CDR3 contains 13 residues. In DNA form, the CDR3 reads TGTGCCAGCAGTTTAAAGCTCAGGGCGGAAGCTTTCTTT. This translates into CASSLKLRAEAFF.

This clonotype was seen ten or more times. The chain recombines TRBV20-1 with TRBJ2-1; D uncertain. The CDR3 extends over 10 amino acids. Trimming shortened V by 3 bases and J by 6 bases, and 3 bases separated the two germline ends. Germline V gene sequence: CDR1 DFQATT, CDR2 SNEGSKA (reference sequence). CDR3: CSASPNEQFF. The CDR3 DNA sequence: TGCAGTGCTAGCCCCAATGAGCAGTTCTTC.

This clonotype was detected many times. The chain combines TRBV7-8 with TRBJ2-5, with 7 bases fitting TRBD2. Germline CDR1 and CDR2: SGHVS and FQNEAQ. This CDR3 has 14 residues. V trimming: 1 base; J trimming: 5 bases; junction bases outside the gene matches: 4. CDR3 region: CASSLDNGRETQYF. CDR3 nucleotide sequence: TGTGCCAGCAGCTTAGACAACGGGAGGGAGACCCAGTACTTC. Supplemented by reference TRBV7-8 and TRBJ2-5, the full variable domain reads GAGVSQSPRYKVAKRGQDVALRCDPISGHVSLFWYQQALGQGPEFLTYFQNEAQLDKSGLPSDRFFAERPEGSVSTLKIQRTQQEDSAVYLCASSLDNGRETQYFGPGTRLLVL.

This clonotype has a handful of counts. This chain links TRBV4-1 with TRBJ1-3; no firm D call. Germline lookup yields CDR1 MGHRA and CDR2 YSYEKL. The CDR3 is 15 residues long. Trimming cost V 1 base and J 0 bases, with 7 bases left between them. This chain's CDR3 is CASSQAEGSGNTIYF. For the CDR3, the DNA is TGCGCCAGCAGCCAAGCTGAAGGCTCTGGAAACACCATATATTTT.

This clonotype was counted ten times or more. V usage is TRBV6-2 or TRBV6-3 and J usage is TRBJ2-1; D gene uncertain. From germline, CDR1 is MNHEY and CDR2 SVGEGT. V gave up 5 bases and J gave up 8 bases, with 28 bases separating them. This CDR3 is built from 18 residues. CDR3 in DNA: TGTGCCAGCAGTGAAGGGCTTAGGAGAGGACCATCGGCGTATGAGCAGTTCTTC. Translated: CASSEGLRRGPSAYEQFF.

Ten or more counts support this clonotype. The V gene is TRBV29-1, the J gene TRBJ2-5; weak D call: TRBD1 (6 bases). The V end lost 4 bases, the J end lost 5 bases, and 8 bases lay between the germline ends. The CDR3 length is 11 residues. Germline V gene data show CDR1 as SQVTM and CDR2 as ANQGSEA. The CDR3 region has the DNA TGCAGCGTTGGGACAGACGAGACCCAGTACTTC. As protein: CSVGTDETQYF.

This clonotype was observed at least ten times. This chain joins TRBV27 and TRBJ1-2; 7 bases align to TRBD1. The CDR3 has 14 residues. From germline, CDR1 is MNHEY and CDR2 SMNVEV (reference sequence). The J segment lost 4 bases and the V segment lost 0 bases, leaving 2 bases of the junction unmatched. CDR3 bases: TGTGCCAGCAGTTTATCGGGACAGACCTATGGCTACACCTTC. Its translation is CASSLSGQTYGYTF.

This clonotype was counted many times. The chain combines TRBV24-1 with TRBJ2-3; 7 bases align to TRBD2. The junction had 7 bases not matched to a gene; V was cut back by 4 bases and J by 1 base. From germline, CDR1 is KGHDR and CDR2 SFDVKD. The CDR3 spans 16 residues. The CDR3 DNA sequence: TGTGCCACCAGTGACCCGGGGGGATTTGGCACAGATACGCAGTATTTT. This translates into CATSDPGGFGTDTQYF.

There are a few counts of this clonotype. This CDR3 is CASGLQGSAFF. The CDR3 DNA is TGTGCTAGTGGTTTGCAGGGGTCCGCTTTCTTT. This chain connects TRBV12-5 to TRBJ1-1; the D gene is possibly TRBD1 (6 bases). CDR1 is LGHNT and CDR2 is FRNRAP in the germline V gene. This CDR3 has 11 amino acids. V was pared by 2 bases and J by 11 bases, with 9 bases between.

This clonotype was seen a handful of times. A read error may explain this, as a much larger clone is one base away. The V and J genes are TRBV9 and TRBJ2-5; D remains unclear. CDR1 and CDR2 (germline): SGDLS, YYNGEE. This CDR3 has 13 residues. V was shortened by 1 base and J by 1 base, with 5 bases between the two germline ends. The CDR3 loop reads CASSVSVQETQYF. The CDR3 DNA follows: TGTGCCAGCAGCGTAAGCGTCCAAGAGACCCAGTACTTC.

This clonotype was detected many times. The rearrangement links TRBV12-3 or TRBV12-4 to TRBJ2-2; 7 bases match TRBD1. The CDR3 has 15 amino acids. J was trimmed by 5 bases and V by 5 bases; bases with no gene match: 8. CDR3 sequence (DNA): TGTGCCAGCAGTCCCGGGGCAGGGGGTACCGGGGAGCTGTTTTTT. Protein: CASSPGAGGTGELFF.

This clonotype was observed a handful of times. V gene TRBV15 combines with J gene TRBJ2-7; D might be TRBD2 (6 bases). The germline gives CDR1 LNHNV, CDR2 YYDKDF (reference sequence). With 0 bases removed from V and 4 bases from J, the gap between germline ends came to 7 bases. CDR3 length: 13 amino acids. The CDR3 DNA follows: TGTGCCACCAGCAGAGATCGGGGGTACGAGCAGTACTTC. Translating it yields CATSRDRGYEQYF.

This clonotype was recorded many times. The rearrangement joins TRBV7-9 to TRBJ1-1; 7 bases agree with TRBD1. The CDR3 consists of 16 residues. Trimming took 5 bases from V and 4 from J; bases not matched to a gene: 13. The V gene's germline CDR1 is SEHNR and CDR2 FQNEAQ (reference sequence). The CDR3 DNA reads as TGTGCCAGCAGCCACGAAGACAGGGTTCAATCCACTGAAGCTTTCTTT. Protein product: CASSHEDRVQSTEAFF.